The 9 T cell receptor beta chains reported below all come from one sample, sequenced in a study of cytomegalovirus exposure and HLA in healthy donors. A multiplex PCR was run with 60 Vbeta primers and 13 Jbeta primers. Sequenced by immunoSEQ multiplex PCR; TCRdb stores in-frame clones only, minus some. The repertoire has some 200,000 clones, 85% to 90% of them found once; the top ten carry 0.9% to 1.1%. The specimen sequenced was PBMCs. These receptors were taken from a woman aged 18-30 years in good health and CMV-seronegative.

The rearrangement uses TRBV27 and TRBJ1-2; 9 bases are a match to TRBD1. CDR1 and CDR2 (germline): MNHEY, SMNVEV (reference sequence). The V segment lost 6 bases and the J segment 11 bases; nucleotides outside the gene matches: 10. The CDR3 is made up of 13 amino acids. CDR3 DNA: TGTGCCAGCAGCTACAGGGGGCAAGAGGGTTACACCTTC. Amino acid sequence: CASSYRGQEGYTF.

In the case of this clone: The identical CDR3 is also encoded by other nucleotide sequences in the sample. This chain uses TRBV9 with TRBJ1-1; perhaps TRBD1 as D (5 bases). The V end lost 2 bases, the J end lost 5 bases, and 10 bases lay between the germline ends. CDR1 and CDR2 (germline): SGDLS, YYNGEE. There are 13 residues in the CDR3. The CDR3 loop is CASSVGGRTEAFF. The CDR3 bases are TGTGCCAGCAGCGTGGGGGGACGTACTGAAGCTTTCTTT.

The V call is TRBV11-3, the J call TRBJ2-5, with unresolved D. Trimming stripped 2 bases from V and 2 bases from J, with 9 bases between. This CDR3 comprises 14 residues. Germline values: CDR1 SGHNT, CDR2 YENEEA. CDR3 DNA sequence: TGTGCCAGCAGCTTAATCTACGCTCAAGAGACCCAGTACTTC. Translated: CASSLIYAQETQYF.

This chain uses TRBV11-2 with TRBJ2-5; 8 bases match TRBD2. The CDR3 length is 16 residues. CDR1 and CDR2 (germline): SGHAT, FQNNGV. With 3 bases clipped from V and 2 bases from J, the junction kept 8 bases outside the gene matches. The CDR3: CASSFSPERGQETQYF. In DNA, the CDR3 is TGTGCCAGCAGCTTCAGTCCGGAGCGGGGGCAAGAGACCCAGTACTTC. Variable domain in full (rest from reference TRBV11-2 and TRBJ2-5): EAGVAQSPRYKIIEKRQSVAFWCNPISGHATLYWYQQILGQGPKLLIQFQNNGVVDDSQLPKDRFSAERLKGVDSTLKIQPAKLEDSAVYLCASSFSPERGQETQYFGPGTRLLVL.

This rearrangement joins TRBV19 to TRBJ1-2; D is possibly TRBD1 (6 bases). V lost 3 bases, J lost 4 bases, and 15 bases lay in between. The germline gives CDR1 LNHDA, CDR2 SQIVND (reference sequence). The CDR3 is 15 amino acids. The CDR3 reads CASSMRSGDTYGYTF. In DNA form, the CDR3 reads TGTGCCAGTAGTATGAGGTCAGGGGATACCTATGGCTACACCTTC.

The chain links TRBV7-9 to TRBJ1-2; D possibly corresponds to TRBD1 (6 bases). With 5 bases removed from V and 2 bases from J, the gap between germline ends came to 15 bases. This CDR3 is built from 15 residues. The germline CDR1 and CDR2 sequences are SEHNR and FQNEAQ (reference sequence). CDR3 region: CASSLLGQPNYGYTF. The CDR3 DNA reads as TGTGCCAGCAGCCTGCTAGGACAGCCCAACTATGGCTACACCTTC.

V gene TRBV25-1 combines with J gene TRBJ2-7; 11 positions agree with TRBD2. This CDR3 has 15 amino acids. Germline CDR1 is MGHDK and CDR2 is SYGVNS. With 1 base clipped from V and 7 bases from J, the junction kept 6 bases outside the gene matches. The CDR3 DNA follows: TGTGCCAGCAGTGAATCACTAGCGGGAGTAAGGGAGCAGTACTTC. This codes for CASSESLAGVREQYF.

The V and J genes are TRBV6-1 and TRBJ2-3, with TRBD2 identical over 11 bases. The CDR3 runs to 14 residues. CDR1 and CDR2 from the germline V gene are MNHNS and SASEGT. The V gene end was trimmed by 7 bases and the J gene end by 8 bases; junction bases not matched to a gene: 8. This chain's CDR3 is CASMIAGGQGTQYF. The CDR3 coding sequence is TGTGCCAGCATGATAGCGGGGGGGCAAGGTACGCAGTATTTT.

This chain joins TRBV2 and TRBJ1-2, with 10 bases identical to TRBD1. The germline V gene encodes CDR1 SNHLY and CDR2 FYNNEI. V lost 3 bases and J lost 8; bases outside the gene matches: 3. The CDR3 runs 13 residues. CDR3 in amino acids: CASSEDRGDGYTF. The CDR3 nucleotides are TGTGCCAGCAGTGAGGACAGGGGGGACGGCTACACCTTC.